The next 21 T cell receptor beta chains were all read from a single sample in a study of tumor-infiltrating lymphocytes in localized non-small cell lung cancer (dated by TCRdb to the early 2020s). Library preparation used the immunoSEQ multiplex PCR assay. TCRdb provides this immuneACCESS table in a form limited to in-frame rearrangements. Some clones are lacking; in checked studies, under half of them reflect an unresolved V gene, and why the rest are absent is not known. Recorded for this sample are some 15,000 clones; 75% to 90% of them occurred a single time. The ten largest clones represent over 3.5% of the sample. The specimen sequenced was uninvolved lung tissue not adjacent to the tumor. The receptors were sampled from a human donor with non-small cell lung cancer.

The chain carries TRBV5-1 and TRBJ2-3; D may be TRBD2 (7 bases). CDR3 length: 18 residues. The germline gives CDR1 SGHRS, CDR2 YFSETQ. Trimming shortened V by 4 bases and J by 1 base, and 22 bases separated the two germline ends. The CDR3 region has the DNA TGCGCCAGCAGCCTGACCCTCCCCGGCGGGGGCGGCACAGATACGCAGTATTTT. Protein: CASSLTLPGGGGTDTQYF.

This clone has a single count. The CDR3 spells CASSPSDAGELFF. CDR3 nucleotides: TGCGCCAGCAGTCCTAGCGACGCCGGGGAGCTGTTTTTT. This sequence joins TRBV10-1 and TRBJ2-2, with D possibly TRBD2 on 6 matching bases. V lost 5 bases to trimming and J lost 6 bases, with 10 bases between them. The CDR3 runs to 13 residues. Germline CDR1 is WNHNN and CDR2 is SYGVQD (reference sequence).

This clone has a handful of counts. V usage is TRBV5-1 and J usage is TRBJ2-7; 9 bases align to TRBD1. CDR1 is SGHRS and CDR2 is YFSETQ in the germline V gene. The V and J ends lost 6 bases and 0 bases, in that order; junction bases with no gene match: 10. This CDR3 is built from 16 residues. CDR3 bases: TGCGCCAGCAATCCCAAGGCGGGACAGGGCTCCTACGAGCAGTACTTC. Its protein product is CASNPKAGQGSYEQYF.

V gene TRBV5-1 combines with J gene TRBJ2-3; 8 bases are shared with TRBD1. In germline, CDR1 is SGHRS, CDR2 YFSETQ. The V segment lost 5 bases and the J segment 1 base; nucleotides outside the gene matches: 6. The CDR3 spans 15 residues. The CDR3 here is CASRRMGQGTDTQYF. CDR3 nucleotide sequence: TGCGCCAGCAGACGTATGGGACAGGGCACAGATACGCAGTATTTT.

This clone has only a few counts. CDR3 protein: CASATGSILGTQYF. In nucleotides, the CDR3 is TGTGCCAGCGCAACAGGGTCGATATTGGGTACGCAGTATTTT. This chain links TRBV27 with TRBJ2-3, with D tentatively TRBD1 (6 bases). Germline values: CDR1 MNHEY, CDR2 SMNVEV (reference sequence). This CDR3 comprises 14 residues. The germline V and J ends were trimmed by 8 bases and 8 bases, with 20 bases remaining between them.

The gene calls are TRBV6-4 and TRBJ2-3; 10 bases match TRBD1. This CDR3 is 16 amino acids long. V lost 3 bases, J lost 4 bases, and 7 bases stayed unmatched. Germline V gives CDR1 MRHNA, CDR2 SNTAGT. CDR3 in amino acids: CASSEGDRGGADTQYF. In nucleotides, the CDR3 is TGTGCCAGCAGTGAAGGGGACAGGGGTGGGGCAGATACGCAGTATTTT.

The CDR3: CAWRTGAAGGYTF. DNA for the CDR3: TGTGCCTGGAGGACGGGGGCCGCCGGTGGCTACACCTTC. J is TRBJ1-2 and V is TRBV30; possibly TRBD1 for D (6 bases). The CDR3 spans 13 residues. Germline CDR1 is GTSNPN and CDR2 is SVGIG (reference sequence). V was shortened by 3 bases and J by 7 bases, with 15 bases between the two germline ends. Full variable domain (rest looked up from reference TRBV30 and TRBJ1-2): SQTIHQWPATLVQPVGSPLSLECTVEGTSNPNLYWYRQAAGRGLQLLFYSVGIGQISSEVPQNLSASRPQDRQFILSSKKLLLSDSGFYLCAWRTGAAGGYTFGSGTRLTVV.

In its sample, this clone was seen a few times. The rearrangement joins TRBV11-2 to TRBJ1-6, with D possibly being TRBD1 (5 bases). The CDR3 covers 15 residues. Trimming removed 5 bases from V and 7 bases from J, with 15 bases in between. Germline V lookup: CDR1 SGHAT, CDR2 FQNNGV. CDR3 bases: TGTGCCAGCAGCCAAGGAGGACAACCAAATTCACCCCTCCACTTT. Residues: CASSQGGQPNSPLHF. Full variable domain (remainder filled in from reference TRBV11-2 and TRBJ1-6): EAGVAQSPRYKIIEKRQSVAFWCNPISGHATLYWYQQILGQGPKLLIQFQNNGVVDDSQLPKDRFSAERLKGVDSTLKIQPAKLEDSAVYLCASSQGGQPNSPLHFGNGTRLTVT.

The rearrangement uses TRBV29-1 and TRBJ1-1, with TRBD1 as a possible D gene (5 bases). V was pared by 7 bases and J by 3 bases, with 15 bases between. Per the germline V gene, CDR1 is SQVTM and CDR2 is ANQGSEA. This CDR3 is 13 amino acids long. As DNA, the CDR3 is TGCAGCGCCTTCGGGGCGGGGTACACTGAAGCTTTCTTT. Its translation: CSAFGAGYTEAFF.

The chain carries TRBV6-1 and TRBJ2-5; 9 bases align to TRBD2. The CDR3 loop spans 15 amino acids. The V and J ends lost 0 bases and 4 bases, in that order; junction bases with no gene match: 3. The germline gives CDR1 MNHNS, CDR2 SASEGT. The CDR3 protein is CASSEAAGGPETQYF. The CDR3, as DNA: TGTGCCAGCAGTGAAGCGGCGGGGGGGCCAGAGACCCAGTACTTC.

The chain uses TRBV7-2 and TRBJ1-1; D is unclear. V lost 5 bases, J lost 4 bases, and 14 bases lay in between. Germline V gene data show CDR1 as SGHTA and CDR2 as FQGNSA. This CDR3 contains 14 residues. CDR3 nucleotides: TGTGCCAGCAGCCAAAGTGGAAGAGTCACTGAAGCTTTCTTT. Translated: CASSQSGRVTEAFF. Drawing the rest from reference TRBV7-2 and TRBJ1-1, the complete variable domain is GAGVSQSPSNKVTEKGKDVELRCDPISGHTALYWYRQSLGQGLEFLIYFQGNSAPDKSGLPSDRFSAERTGGSVSTLTIQRTQQEDSAVYLCASSQSGRVTEAFFGQGTRLTVV.

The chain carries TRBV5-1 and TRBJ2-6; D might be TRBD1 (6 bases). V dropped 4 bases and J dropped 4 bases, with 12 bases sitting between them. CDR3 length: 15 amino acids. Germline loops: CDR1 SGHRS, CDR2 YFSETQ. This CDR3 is CASSGTWTGANVLTF. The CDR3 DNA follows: TGCGCCAGCAGCGGGACATGGACCGGGGCCAACGTCCTGACTTTC.

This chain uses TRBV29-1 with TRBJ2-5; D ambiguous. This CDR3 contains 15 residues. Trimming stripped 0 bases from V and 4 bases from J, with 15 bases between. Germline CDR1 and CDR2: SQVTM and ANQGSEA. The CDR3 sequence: CSVEDLPGDPETQYF. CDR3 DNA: TGCAGCGTTGAAGACCTCCCTGGCGACCCAGAGACCCAGTACTTC.

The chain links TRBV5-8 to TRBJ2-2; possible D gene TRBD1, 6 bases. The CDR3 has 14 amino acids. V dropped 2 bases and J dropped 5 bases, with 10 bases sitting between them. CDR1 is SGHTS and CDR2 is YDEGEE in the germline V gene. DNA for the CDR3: TGTGCCAGCAGCTTAAACAGGGTTACCGGGGAGCTGTTTTTT. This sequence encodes CASSLNRVTGELFF.

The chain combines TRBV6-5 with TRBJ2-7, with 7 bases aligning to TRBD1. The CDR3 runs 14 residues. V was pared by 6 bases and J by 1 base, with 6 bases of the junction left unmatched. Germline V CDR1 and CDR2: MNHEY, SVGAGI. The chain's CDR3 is CASRPGTDSYEQYF. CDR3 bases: TGTGCCAGCAGGCCCGGGACAGATTCCTACGAGCAGTACTTC.

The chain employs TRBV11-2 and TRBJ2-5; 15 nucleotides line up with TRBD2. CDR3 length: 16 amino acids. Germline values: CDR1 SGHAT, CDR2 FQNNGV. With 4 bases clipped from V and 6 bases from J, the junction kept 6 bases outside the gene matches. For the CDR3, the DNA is TGTGCCAGCAGCTCGGGACTAGCGGGAGGTGGGAAGACCCAGTACTTC. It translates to CASSSGLAGGGKTQYF.

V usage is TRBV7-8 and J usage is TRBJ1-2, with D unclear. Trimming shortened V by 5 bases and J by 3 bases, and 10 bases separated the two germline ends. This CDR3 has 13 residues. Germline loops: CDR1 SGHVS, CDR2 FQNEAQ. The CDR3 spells CASSPDGDYGYTF. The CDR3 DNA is TGTGCCAGCAGCCCAGACGGGGACTATGGCTACACCTTC.

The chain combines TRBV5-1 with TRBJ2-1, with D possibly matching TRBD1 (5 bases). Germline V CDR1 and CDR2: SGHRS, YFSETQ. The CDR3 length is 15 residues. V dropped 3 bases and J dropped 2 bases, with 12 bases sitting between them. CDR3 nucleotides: TGCGCCAGCAGCTGGGGCAGCTCAACCTACAATGAGCAGTTCTTC. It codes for CASSWGSSTYNEQFF.

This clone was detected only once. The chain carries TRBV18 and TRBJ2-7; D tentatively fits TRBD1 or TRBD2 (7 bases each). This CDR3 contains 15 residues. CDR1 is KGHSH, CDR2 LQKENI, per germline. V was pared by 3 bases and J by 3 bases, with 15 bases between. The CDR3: CASSPEAGGDYEQYF. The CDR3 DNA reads TGTGCCAGCTCACCCGAGGCAGGGGGGGACTACGAGCAGTACTTC.

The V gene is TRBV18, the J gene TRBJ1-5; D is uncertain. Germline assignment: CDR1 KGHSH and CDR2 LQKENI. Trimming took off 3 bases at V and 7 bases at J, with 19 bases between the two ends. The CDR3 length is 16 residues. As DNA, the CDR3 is TGTGCCAGCTCACCCGCGAACGACGGAGGGTTACAGCCCCAGCATTTT. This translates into CASSPANDGGLQPQHF.

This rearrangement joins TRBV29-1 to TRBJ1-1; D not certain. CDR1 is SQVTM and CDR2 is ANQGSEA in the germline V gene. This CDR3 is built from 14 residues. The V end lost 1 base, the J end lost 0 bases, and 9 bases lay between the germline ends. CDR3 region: CSVEGSLMNTEAFF. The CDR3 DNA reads TGCAGCGTTGAAGGGAGTCTTATGAACACTGAAGCTTTCTTT. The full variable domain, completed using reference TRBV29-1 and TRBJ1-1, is SAVISQKPSRDICQRGTSLTIQCQVDSQVTMMFWYRQQPGQSLTLIATANQGSEATYESGFVIDKFPISRPNLTFSTLTVSNMSPEDSSIYLCSVEGSLMNTEAFFGQGTRLTVV.